The following is a TCR beta chain sequence with its context. What it recognizes is unknown. These data come from a study of radiotherapy plus CTLA-4 blockade in lung cancer. Study-wide background: Among enrolled patients, 15% to 20% responded and around 30% achieved disease control. Study-wide results and caveats: How blood T cell clones changed early, along with interferon-beta, reportedly forecast response best.

The CDR3 is 14 residues long. The ends were cut back, 0 bases at V and 6 bases at J, with 11 bases in the middle. CDR1 LGHNA and CDR2 YSLEER come from the germline V gene. The table came from immunoSEQ multiplex PCR; TCRdb's copy has only in-frame clones and leaves some out. The data hold 25,000 to 35,000 clones, with roughly 80% observed a single time. The V call is TRBV4-3, the J call TRBJ1-1; D is ambiguous. The sequence was obtained from a human donor with non-small cell lung cancer who had stable disease on radiotherapy plus ipilimumab. The sample consisted of peripheral blood, taken from a patient treated with radiotherapy plus ipilimumab. CDR3 sequence (DNA): TGCGCCAGCAGCCAAGACTTACTGAGGGCTGAAGCTTTCTTT. As protein: CASSQDLLRAEAFF.